The clone carrying this T cell receptor (beta chain) was seen only a few times. Vbeta (60) and Jbeta (13) primers were used in the PCR. Measured with immunoSEQ multiplex PCR; TCRdb has only the in-frame clones, and not every one. The data show about 120,000 clones, roughly a tenth seen once. This entry comes from a study of cytomegalovirus exposure and HLA in healthy donors. Germline-derived CDR1 and CDR2 are ENHRY and SYGVKD. Losses at the gene ends were 10 bases for V and 3 bases for J; bases not matched to a gene: 6. This CDR3 region has 13 residues. The sequence was collected from a woman under 30 in good health and CMV-seropositive. Input material: PBMCs. The chain has TRBV10-3 and TRBJ1-1; 9 bases map to TRBD1. DNA for the CDR3: TGTGCCAGTCGGGACAGGGCGGACACTGAAGCTTTCTTT. Amino acid sequence: CASRDRADTEAFF.